This is a list of T cell receptor beta chains from one sample in a study of T cells in Graves' hyperthyroidism and ophthalmopathy. TCRdb itself ran the multiplex PCR reads through MiXCR, one entry per CDR3 protein. This sample has about 420,000 distinct CDR3 sequences; roughly an eighth occur once, and the top ten carry 5% to 6.5%. Sequenced input: blood. The source is a woman younger than 35 with Graves' hyperthyroidism. CDR3s include the opening cysteine and the closing phenylalanine or tryptophan. The D gene is left open where the match is weak. Some rows mark clone size as missing; the rest say once, few, many or name a class of expanded clone.

TRBJ2-7,.,TRBV2,many,CASIYPVYEQYF,TGTGCCAGCATTTATCCAGTCTACGAGCAGTACTTC
TRBJ2-7,.,TRBV6-6,many,CASSYTTSNEQYF,TGTGCCAGCAGTTACACCACTAGTAACGAGCAGTACTTC
TRBJ2-3,.,TRBV30,few,CAWNRQGTDTQYF,TGTGCCTGGAATCGACAGGGCACAGATACGCAGTATTTT
TRBJ2-7,TRBD2,TRBV7-9,many,CASSTPPGLAGAPVNEQYF,TGTGCCAGCAGCACCCCGCCGGGACTAGCGGGAGCCCCTGTCAACGAGCAGTACTTC
TRBJ2-7,.,TRBV9,.,CASSSTSSSYEQYF,TGTGCCAGCAGCTCGACTAGTAGTTCCTACGAGCAGTACTTC
TRBJ2-1,.,TRBV7-8,many,CASSPIRNEQFF,TGTGCCAGCAGCCCGATTAGAAATGAGCAGTTCTTC
TRBJ2-7,TRBD2,TRBV20-1,many,CSARGLRNYEQYF,TGCAGTGCACGGGGACTACGAAACTACGAGCAGTACTTC
TRBJ1-2,TRBD1,TRBV29-1,.,CSVGAGQGSYGYTF,TGCAGCGTTGGGGCGGGACAGGGAAGCTATGGCTACACCTTC
TRBJ2-7,.,TRBV28,many,CASSLPIGGLQYF,TGTGCCAGCAGCCTACCCATCGGGGGCCTGCAGTACTTC
TRBJ2-3,.,TRBV13,many,CASSLRQFSTDTQYF,TGTGCCAGCAGCCTTCGACAGTTTAGCACAGATACGCAGTATTTT
TRBJ1-6,.,TRBV20-1,.,CSAPQDEGSAGSPLHF,TGCAGTGCTCCCCAAGACGAGGGCAGCGCAGGCTCACCCCTCCACTTT
TRBJ2-1,TRBD1,TRBV7-3,.,CASSPPGQGANEQFF,TGTGCCAGCAGCCCGCCGGGACAGGGAGCCAATGAGCAGTTCTTC
TRBJ2-7,TRBD2,TRBV2,many,CASKLADSREQYF,TGTGCCAGCAAACTAGCGGACTCGCGGGAGCAGTACTTC
TRBJ1-1,.,TRBV30,.,CAWSVREAFF,TGTGCCTGGAGTGTACGGGAAGCTTTCTTT
TRBJ2-3,TRBD2,TRBV6-2/TRBV6-3,many,CASSYRLAGVPDTQYF,TGTGCCAGCAGTTACCGGCTAGCGGGAGTCCCAGATACGCAGTATTTT